The clone carrying this T cell receptor beta chain was observed many times. Germline CDR1 SGHRS, CDR2 YFSETQ. V trimming: 7 bases; J trimming: 4 bases; junction bases outside the gene matches: 8. The CDR3 runs 14 residues. The data belong to a study of shared clonotypes between healthy human individuals. Generated by immunoSEQ multiplex PCR, the TCRdb table keeps only in-frame clones and is missing some. The repertoire consists of just over 95,000 clones, with 67% occurring once and the leading ten covering 40% to 45%. The rearrangement links TRBV5-1 to TRBJ2-5, with 9 bases aligning to TRBD1. The sample taken for sequencing was memory CD8+ T cells sorted from blood. Subset defined: CD45RO+ cells pooled with CCR7-negative TemRA cells. The sequence was collected from a man aged 30 to 45 in good health. The CDR3 bases are TGCGCCAGCGGACGACAGGGGGAGGGAGAGACCCAGTACTTC. This codes for CASGRQGEGETQYF.